A single sample is the source of the 14 T cell receptor beta chains below, sequenced in a study of blood T cell repertoires in COVID-19. Sequencing used immunoSEQ multiplex PCR; TCRdb keeps in-frame clones, though not all of them. The table includes about 280,000 clones, 85% detected once. The sequencing sample was made of peripheral blood. These receptors came from a man aged 50 to 60 with active or convalescent COVID-19.

The chain has TRBV5-4 and TRBJ2-1; TRBD1 aligns across 7 bases. The CDR3 contains 14 residues. Unmatched junction bases numbered 10, after V lost 4 bases and J lost 9 bases. CDR1 is SGHNT and CDR2 is YYREEE in the germline V gene (reference sequence). The CDR3 region is CASSMSTGDLEQFF. The CDR3 DNA follows: TGTGCCAGCAGCATGTCCACAGGGGATCTTGAGCAGTTCTTC. The entire variable domain, with the rest obtained from reference TRBV5-4 and TRBJ2-1, is as follows: ETGVTQSPTHLIKTRGQQVTLRCSSQSGHNTVSWYQQALGQGPQFIFQYYREEENGRGNFPPRFSGLQFPNYSSELNVNALELDDSALYLCASSMSTGDLEQFFGPGTRLTVL.

This clone was counted between two and nine times. Other DNA sequences within the sample encode an identical CDR3. The chain is built from TRBV4-3 and TRBJ1-5; D unclear. This CDR3 region has 13 residues. Germline CDR1 and CDR2: LGHNA and YSLEER. V was pared by 0 bases and J by 4 bases, with 4 bases between. The CDR3 here is CASSQDRNQPQHF. CDR3 DNA: TGCGCCAGCAGCCAAGATCGGAATCAGCCCCAGCATTTT.

The chain links TRBV18 to TRBJ1-2, with D tentatively TRBD1 (5 bases). Trimming removed 3 bases from V and 4 bases from J, with 9 bases in between. Germline-derived CDR1 and CDR2 are KGHSH and LQKENI. The CDR3 runs to 13 residues. CDR3 in amino acids: CASSPDRIYGYTF. The CDR3 region has the DNA TGTGCCAGCTCACCCGACAGAATCTATGGCTACACCTTC.

The V and J genes are TRBV2 and TRBJ1-6; the match to TRBD1 covers 8 bases. The CDR3 extends over 15 amino acids. Per the germline V gene, CDR1 is SNHLY and CDR2 is FYNNEI. The V and J ends lost 4 bases and 7 bases, in that order; junction bases with no gene match: 6. This CDR3 is CASSVQGGLNSPLHF. CDR3 bases: TGTGCCAGCAGTGTACAGGGGGGGCTGAATTCACCCCTCCACTTT.

The chain has TRBV5-1 and TRBJ1-4, with D unclear. From germline, CDR1 is SGHRS and CDR2 YFSETQ. V lost 4 bases to trimming and J lost 6 bases, with 13 bases between them. CDR3 size: 14 residues. The CDR3 DNA is TGCGCCAGCAGCACGGAACCACGGGATGAAAAACTGTTTTTT. This encodes CASSTEPRDEKLFF.

This chain joins TRBV13 and TRBJ2-1; unclear D gene. The germline V gene has CDR1 PRHDT and CDR2 FYEKMQ (reference sequence). The CDR3 contains 12 residues. Trimming took 3 bases from V and 5 from J, leaving 5 bases between them. The CDR3 nucleotides read TGTGCCAGCAGCTTTAACAACAATGAGCAGTTCTTC. It specifies CASSFNNNEQFF.

The chain uses TRBV2 and TRBJ2-2; D may be TRBD1 (6 bases). V was clipped by 4 bases and J by 0 bases, with 9 bases between them. CDR3 length: 15 amino acids. CDR1 SNHLY and CDR2 FYNNEI come from the germline V gene. The CDR3, as DNA: TGTGCCAGCAGTGGCCGGGACACGAACACCGGGGAGCTGTTTTTT. It yields the protein CASSGRDTNTGELFF.

The sample holds a few counts of this clone. The genes are TRBV14 and TRBJ1-1, with D possibly matching TRBD1 (5 bases). CDR1 and CDR2 (germline): SGHDN, FVKESK. CDR3 length equals 14 residues. Trimming took 2 bases from V and 3 from J, leaving 10 bases between them. This CDR3 reads CASSQLREDTEAFF. The CDR3 region has the DNA TGTGCCAGCAGCCAACTCAGGGAAGACACTGAAGCTTTCTTT.

In DNA, the CDR3 is TGTGCCAGCAGCTTGTCCGGGACAGGGTTGGGCACTGAAGCTTTCTTT. It codes for CASSLSGTGLGTEAFF. The rearrangement uses TRBV5-4 and TRBJ1-1; 9 bases are a match to TRBD1. The length of the CDR3 is 16 residues. Germline V gene lookup returns CDR1 SGHNT and CDR2 YYREEE (reference sequence). V trimming: 1 base; J trimming: 4 bases; junction bases outside the gene matches: 8. The variable domain in full, with the rest retrieved from reference TRBV5-4 and TRBJ1-1, is ETGVTQSPTHLIKTRGQQVTLRCSSQSGHNTVSWYQQALGQGPQFIFQYYREEENGRGNFPPRFSGLQFPNYSSELNVNALELDDSALYLCASSLSGTGLGTEAFFGQGTRLTVV.

J is TRBJ1-3 and V is TRBV18; D possibly corresponds to TRBD1 (5 bases). Trimming stripped 3 bases from V and 0 bases from J, with 12 bases between. The germline CDR1 and CDR2 sequences are KGHSH and LQKENI. CDR3 length: 16 amino acids. Here the CDR3 reads CASSPGGRNSGNTIYF. The DNA of the CDR3 is TGTGCCAGCTCACCGGGGGGACGGAACTCTGGAAACACCATATATTTT.

This chain joins TRBV24-1 and TRBJ2-2; no clear D gene. In germline, CDR1 is KGHDR, CDR2 SFDVKD. V shed 5 bases and J shed 4 bases, with 7 bases lying between them. The CDR3 sequence is 13 residues long. DNA for the CDR3: TGTGCCACCAGTGTAAGCCCCACCGGGGAGCTGTTTTTT. It translates to CATSVSPTGELFF.

The rearrangement joins TRBV5-4 to TRBJ2-7, with 13 bases identical to TRBD2. The length of the CDR3 is 13 residues. Trimming removed 8 bases from V and 7 bases from J; junction bases left unmatched: 6. The germline gives CDR1 SGHNT, CDR2 YYREEE (reference sequence). The CDR3 DNA sequence: TGTGCCAGTACTAGCGGGAGGGAGGGAGAGCAGTACTTC. Its translation is CASTSGREGEQYF.

Here the CDR3 DNA reads TGTGCCAGCAGTCGGACAGGGTCCGAGACCCAGTACTTC. Residues: CASSRTGSETQYF. V and J are TRBV12-3 or TRBV12-4 and TRBJ2-5; TRBD1 matches at 8 bases. The CDR3 sequence is 13 residues long. V lost 5 bases and J lost 5; bases outside the gene matches: 4.

V and J are TRBV10-3 and TRBJ2-2; no definite D call. Germline V gene sequence: CDR1 ENHRY, CDR2 SYGVKD. Trimming took 4 bases from V and 3 from J, leaving 9 bases between them. The CDR3 totals 14 residues. CDR3 in DNA: TGTGCCATCAGTGTTAACAAAGACACCGGGGAGCTGTTTTTT. Its protein product is CAISVNKDTGELFF.